What follows are 29 T cell receptor beta chains derived from one specimen sequenced in a study of human CD8 memory T cell subsets. CCR7+ PD-1+ TIGIT+ early memory CD8+ cells with dysfunctional traits were TPEX. Researchers made TCR beta libraries via UMI-labeled 5' RACE. TCRdb processed the 5' RACE reads again and assigns one entry to each CDR3 protein, with no DNA. The sample data list more than 6,500 distinct CDR3 sequences. The material sequenced was CD8+ T cells from PBMCs. All receptors come from a human donor in good health.

This chain's CDR3 is CASSPDRVPNNEQFF. The chain couples TRBV27 to TRBJ2-1; TCRdb's assignment of TRBD1 cannot be checked, as there is no DNA. Germline CDR1 is MNHEY and CDR2 is SMNVEV (reference sequence). This CDR3 spans 15 amino acids.

The chain combines TRBV6-2 or TRBV6-3 with TRBJ2-1; TCRdb reports TRBD1, a call that lacks DNA to check it against. The germline CDR1 and CDR2 sequences are MNHEY and SVGEGT. The CDR3 runs to 15 residues. The CDR3 here is CASSHRDRAYNEQFF.

The V call is TRBV9, the J call TRBJ2-3; TCRdb calls TRBD1, which cannot be checked without DNA. The CDR3 length is 14 residues. Germline V lookup: CDR1 SGDLS, CDR2 YYNGEE. The CDR3 spells CASSVEGGTDTQYF.

By frequency, this clonotype is medium-sized. The chain carries TRBV7-8 and TRBJ1-1. CDR3 size: 15 residues. The germline V gene encodes CDR1 SGHVS and CDR2 FQNEAQ. CDR3 loop: CASSVDQSLSTEAFF. The complete variable domain, with remaining parts taken from reference TRBV7-8 and TRBJ1-1, reads GAGVSQSPRYKVAKRGQDVALRCDPISGHVSLFWYQQALGQGPEFLTYFQNEAQLDKSGLPSDRFFAERPEGSVSTLKIQRTQQEDSAVYLCASSVDQSLSTEAFFGQGTRLTVV.

The chain is built from TRBV20-1 and TRBJ2-1; TCRdb indicates TRBD2, and absent DNA this call remains unverified. The length of the CDR3 is 15 residues. Germline-derived CDR1 and CDR2 are DFQATT and SNEGSKA (reference sequence). This chain's CDR3 is CSARPGTSNHNEQFF.

The chain has TRBV20-1 and TRBJ2-3; no DNA is available, so the TRBD1 call from TCRdb remains unchecked. This CDR3 comprises 15 residues. CDR1 is DFQATT, CDR2 SNEGSKA, per germline (reference sequence). The CDR3 loop is CSARDMRGNADTQYF.

This clonotype is identified as medium-sized from frequency. V is TRBV27 and J is TRBJ1-2; TCRdb reports TRBD1, a call that lacks DNA to check it against. The length of the CDR3 is 15 residues. Germline V CDR1 and CDR2: MNHEY, SMNVEV (reference sequence). CDR3 in amino acids: CASSPGTGMIYGYTF.

V is TRBV13 and J is TRBJ2-3. This CDR3 has 15 residues. The germline V gene has CDR1 PRHDT and CDR2 FYEKMQ (reference sequence). CDR3 in amino acids: CASSLDAVSTDTQYF.

According to its frequency, this clonotype is medium-sized. This sequence joins TRBV4-1 and TRBJ2-7; there is no DNA to check the TCRdb D call of TRBD2. The CDR3 sequence is 17 residues long. Germline loops: CDR1 MGHRA, CDR2 YSYEKL. CDR3 region: CASSQEGTDGYSYEQYF.

The rearrangement links TRBV7-3 to TRBJ2-1; TCRdb calls TRBD1, which cannot be checked without DNA. CDR3 length: 14 residues. Per germline, CDR1 SGHTA and CDR2 FQGTGA. CDR3: CASSLTGAYNEQFF.

This chain uses TRBV7-8 with TRBJ2-7; the D gene TCRdb calls, TRBD2, cannot be checked with no DNA. This CDR3 comprises 14 residues. The germline CDR1 and CDR2 sequences are SGHVS and FQNEAQ. This CDR3 is CASSPRDHSYEQYF. Based on the CDR3 plus reference TRBV7-8 and TRBJ2-7, the full variable domain is GAGVSQSPRYKVAKRGQDVALRCDPISGHVSLFWYQQALGQGPEFLTYFQNEAQLDKSGLPSDRFFAERPEGSVSTLKIQRTQQEDSAVYLCASSPRDHSYEQYFGPGTRLTVT.

The rearrangement links TRBV5-1 to TRBJ2-7; with no DNA, the TCRdb D assignment of TRBD2 cannot be verified. The V gene's germline CDR1 is SGHRS and CDR2 YFSETQ. The CDR3 totals 16 residues. The CDR3 is CASSLGLAGFNYEQYF.

V and J are TRBV5-6 and TRBJ1-1. The CDR3 is 12 residues long. Germline lookup yields CDR1 SGHDT and CDR2 YYEEEE. This chain's CDR3 is CASSVGDTEAFF.

This chain links TRBV4-2 with TRBJ2-2. CDR1 is LGHNA, CDR2 YNFKEQ, per germline. The CDR3 contains 14 residues. This CDR3 reads CASSQGENTGELFF.

This chain uses TRBV6-2 or TRBV6-3 with TRBJ2-1; the D call from TCRdb, TRBD2, cannot be confirmed without DNA. Germline-derived CDR1 and CDR2 are MNHEY and SVGEGT. This CDR3 contains 15 residues. CDR3 in amino acids: CASSYLSGSYNEQFF.

The genes are TRBV5-1 and TRBJ2-7. CDR1 and CDR2 from the germline V gene are SGHRS and YFSETQ. This CDR3 comprises 13 residues. Here the CDR3 reads CASSQGYQYEQYF.

By frequency, this clonotype is medium-sized. The chain is built from TRBV9 and TRBJ2-7. The CDR3 runs to 14 residues. Germline V CDR1 and CDR2: SGDLS, YYNGEE. CDR3 loop: CASRKLANSGEQYF.

This clonotype ranks as medium-sized in terms of frequency. The chain recombines TRBV7-2 with TRBJ2-5; TCRdb picks TRBD1, but there is no DNA to check that call. This CDR3 region has 14 residues. CDR1 and CDR2 (germline): SGHTA, FQGNSA. This chain's CDR3 is CASSLAMGAETQYF.

The J gene is TRBJ2-2, the V gene TRBV4-1; lacking DNA, the TRBD2 call made by TCRdb goes unchecked. The germline V gene encodes CDR1 MGHRA and CDR2 YSYEKL. The CDR3 runs 15 residues. This CDR3 reads CASSQSRAGSGELFF.

V usage is TRBV7-8 and J usage is TRBJ1-2. This CDR3 region has 13 residues. Per germline, CDR1 SGHVS and CDR2 FQNEAQ. The CDR3: CASSSNPSYGYTF.

The V and J genes are TRBV12-3 or TRBV12-4 and TRBJ2-7; the D call from TCRdb, TRBD2, cannot be confirmed without DNA. This CDR3 region has 17 residues. CDR3 in amino acids: CASSLIRPALDWHEQYF.

The V and J genes are TRBV11-1 and TRBJ2-7; TCRdb indicates TRBD1, and absent DNA this call remains unverified. CDR1 SGHAT and CDR2 FQDESV come from the germline V gene (reference sequence). The length of the CDR3 is 16 residues. CDR3 sequence reads: CASSLERSGGPYEQYF.

The chain combines TRBV5-4 with TRBJ2-6. Germline V gene sequence: CDR1 SGHNT, CDR2 YYREEE (reference sequence). The CDR3 is made up of 15 amino acids. The CDR3 loop is CASSKRYSGANVLTF. Looking up the rest from reference TRBV5-4 and TRBJ2-6 gives the full variable domain: ETGVTQSPTHLIKTRGQQVTLRCSSQSGHNTVSWYQQALGQGPQFIFQYYREEENGRGNFPPRFSGLQFPNYSSELNVNALELDDSALYLCASSKRYSGANVLTFGAGSRLTVL.

This rearrangement joins TRBV9 to TRBJ2-1; as DNA is missing, the TRBD2 call by TCRdb cannot be tested. CDR1 and CDR2 from the germline V gene are SGDLS and YYNGEE. This CDR3 spans 15 amino acids. CDR3 sequence: CASSVGGLPSNEQFF. Looking up the rest from reference TRBV9 and TRBJ2-1 gives the full variable domain: DSGVTQTPKHLITATGQRVTLRCSPRSGDLSVYWYQQSLDQGLQFLIQYYNGEERAKGNILERFSAQQFPDLHSELNLSSLELGDSALYFCASSVGGLPSNEQFFGPGTRLTVL.

This clonotype ranks as medium-sized in terms of frequency. The CDR3 region is CASSLSTGELFF. The rearrangement uses TRBV7-6 and TRBJ2-2. The germline V gene encodes CDR1 SGHVS and CDR2 FNYEAQ. This CDR3 has 12 residues.

This clonotype ranks as medium-sized in terms of frequency. This CDR3 is CASSRRGGNTEAFF. The rearrangement links TRBV25-1 to TRBJ1-1. The CDR3 runs 14 residues. From germline, CDR1 is MGHDK and CDR2 SYGVNS. Filled out from reference TRBV25-1 and TRBJ1-1, the complete variable domain reads EADIYQTPRYLVIGTGKKITLECSQTMGHDKMYWYQQDPGMELHLIHYSYGVNSTEKGDLSSESTVSRIRTEHFPLTLESARPSHTSQYLCASSRRGGNTEAFFGQGTRLTVV.

The V gene is TRBV19, the J gene TRBJ2-7. This CDR3 has 14 residues. The germline gives CDR1 LNHDA, CDR2 SQIVND (reference sequence). The CDR3 reads CASSMGTGSYEQYF.

The chain employs TRBV27 and TRBJ2-7. The CDR3 has 16 residues. From germline, CDR1 is MNHEY and CDR2 SMNVEV (reference sequence). CDR3 in amino acids: CASSLGYSGSSYEQYF.

The chain employs TRBV7-6 and TRBJ2-7. The germline CDR1 and CDR2 sequences are SGHVS and FNYEAQ. The CDR3 consists of 15 residues. The CDR3 reads CASSPNTWSSYEQYF.